This TCR beta chain was sequenced during a study of T cells after yellow fever vaccination. At the level of the study: SMART-Seq v4 Ultra Low Input prepared the low-cell-number fractions.

TCRdb reprocessed the 5' RACE reads via MiXCR and lists one record per CDR3 protein. The sample yields some 320,000 distinct CDR3 sequences, roughly 8.7% seen once. The germline V gene encodes CDR1 DFQATT and CDR2 SNEGSKA (reference sequence). The CDR3 contains 13 residues. Trimming removed 6 bases from V and 4 bases from J, with 15 bases in between. This clonotype was counted only a few times. The V gene is TRBV20-1, the J gene TRBJ1-2, with D perhaps matching TRBD1 (5 bases). The material sequenced was PBMCs, taken on the day of the first yellow fever vaccination. This sequence originates from a man between 18 and 29 years old who received the YFV17D yellow fever vaccine. The CDR3 DNA reads as TGCAGTGCCAGCCTCGGGACGGCCTATGGCTACACCTTC. Amino acids: CSASLGTAYGYTF.